This is a list of T cell receptor beta chains from one sample in a study of sequential checkpoint blockade in melanoma. The method was immunoSEQ multiplex PCR; TCRdb's version includes in-frame clones alone and lacks a portion of them. The data hold over 5,000 clones, with 20% to 30% observed a single time. This material consisted of tumor tissue (inferred from file names), taken from a patient given nivolumab and ipilimumab in sequence. These receptors originate from a human donor with melanoma. CDR3s include the opening cysteine and the closing phenylalanine or tryptophan. The order of the fields is V gene, J gene, clone size, D gene, CDR3 protein, CDR3 DNA. A D gene is named only where the DNA matches it firmly. The listing skips clone size in some rows; elsewhere it reads once, few, many or a size class.

TRBV23-1,TRBJ2-7,medium-sized,TRBD1,CASSQIHPPRDRAHEQYF,TGCGCCAGCAGTCAAATTCACCCCCCCCGGGACAGGGCCCACGAGCAGTACTTC
TRBV11-3,TRBJ1-4,medium-sized,TRBD1,CASSSGTGVEKLFF,TGTGCCAGCAGCTCCGGGACAGGGGTCGAAAAACTGTTTTTT
TRBV28,TRBJ2-5,few,.,CASSGVWLETQYF,TGTGCCAGCAGTGGTGTATGGCTAGAGACCCAGTACTTC
TRBV6-8,TRBJ2-4,.,TRBD1,CASTEAGQGAVGAKNIQYF,TGTGCCAGCACTGAGGCAGGACAGGGGGCCGTCGGGGCCAAAAACATTCAGTACTTC
TRBV6-8,TRBJ2-7,.,.,CASSSTVNKPYEQYF,TGTGCCAGCAGTTCGACAGTCAACAAGCCCTACGAGCAGTACTTC
TRBV7-5,TRBJ1-1,many,.,CASSLAPTFTLRPPHAEAFF,TGTGCCAGCAGCTTAGCCCCAACCTTTACTCTTCGGCCCCCCCACGCTGAAGCTTTCTTT
TRBV11-3,TRBJ1-4,many,TRBD1,CASSSNRGINEKLFF,TGTGCCAGCAGCTCAAACAGGGGGATTAATGAAAAACTGTTTTTT
TRBV29-1,TRBJ2-7,.,TRBD1,CSATGQGSIGSYEQYF,TGCAGCGCGACCGGACAGGGTTCGATAGGGTCCTACGAGCAGTACTTC
TRBV6-8,TRBJ1-2,medium-sized,TRBD1,CASSVQGNYGYTF,TGTGCCAGCAGCGTACAGGGGAATTATGGCTACACCTTC
TRBV11-3,TRBJ2-3,few,.,CASSLRQFTDTQYF,TGTGCCAGCAGCTTGAGGCAGTTCACAGATACGCAGTATTTT
TRBV19,TRBJ1-1,.,TRBD1,CASSILIRSPGQENTEAFF,TGTGCCAGTAGTATACTAATTCGGTCCCCGGGACAGGAGAACACTGAAGCTTTCTTT
TRBV9,TRBJ1-1,.,.,CASSEASGKAFF,TGTGCCAGCAGTGAAGCGTCGGGGAAGGCTTTCTTT
TRBV6-8,TRBJ1-1,few,.,CASSYGALNTEAFF,TGTGCCAGCAGTTACGGTGCACTGAACACTGAAGCTTTCTTT
TRBV19,TRBJ1-2,.,TRBD1,CASSSTGGNYGYTF,TGTGCCAGTAGTTCGACAGGGGGCAACTATGGCTACACCTTC
TRBV6-8,TRBJ2-5,.,.,CASSGEQGETQYF,TGTGCCAGCAGTGGAGAACAGGGAGAGACCCAGTACTTC
TRBV11-3,TRBJ2-7,few,TRBD1,CASRPRTGVAYEQYF,TGTGCCAGCAGACCTCGGACAGGAGTAGCCTACGAGCAGTACTTC
TRBV5-1,TRBJ1-3,.,TRBD1,CASKIPGQVNTIYF,TGCGCCAGCAAAATTCCGGGACAGGTCAACACCATATATTTT
TRBV5-1,TRBJ2-5,.,.,CASSLAIDVRGTQYF,TGCGCCAGCAGCTTGGCTATCGATGTGAGGGGGACCCAGTACTTC
TRBV25-1,TRBJ2-7,.,.,CASTGPLSYEQYF,TGTGCCAGTACAGGGCCCCTCTCCTACGAGCAGTACTTC
TRBV23-1,TRBJ1-4,few,.,CASSLSANEKLFF,TGCGCCAGCAGCTTGAGTGCTAATGAAAAACTGTTTTTT
TRBV6-8,TRBJ1-3,.,TRBD1,CASSYSRSGGHSGNTIYF,TGTGCCAGCAGTTACTCTCGATCAGGGGGCCACTCTGGAAACACCATATATTTT
TRBV28,TRBJ2-3,.,.,CASSSRMGGTTDTQYF,TGTGCCAGCAGTTCGCGAATGGGGGGAACCACAGATACGCAGTATTTT
TRBV11-3,TRBJ2-7,few,TRBD1,CASSPDRDRGSYEQYF,TGTGCCAGCAGCCCAGACCGGGACAGGGGGTCCTACGAGCAGTACTTC
TRBV19,TRBJ2-1,large,.,CASSLDRREQFF,TGTGCCAGTAGTTTAGACAGAAGAGAGCAGTTCTTC
TRBV19,TRBJ1-5,.,.,CASSIDPGRAVVASNQPQHF,TGTGCCAGTAGTATAGATCCGGGCAGGGCGGTAGTAGCAAGCAATCAGCCCCAGCATTTT
TRBV5-1,TRBJ2-7,.,TRBD1,CASSGGTGLTYEQYF,TGCGCCAGCAGCGGGGGGACAGGGTTAACCTACGAGCAGTACTTC
TRBV5-1,TRBJ2-7,.,.,CASSLAQPDTYEQYF,TGCGCCAGCAGCTTGGCCCAACCCGATACCTACGAGCAGTACTTC
TRBV11-3,TRBJ2-7,medium-sized,TRBD2,CASSQDGGGSGPEQYF,TGTGCCAGCAGCCAGGACGGCGGGGGGTCTGGACCCGAGCAGTACTTC
TRBV6-8,TRBJ2-1,medium-sized,.,CASTLGRANEQFF,TGTGCCAGCACTCTCGGCAGGGCAAATGAGCAGTTCTTC
TRBV29-1,TRBJ1-4,.,TRBD1,CSVEQGGSEKLFF,TGCAGCGTGGAACAGGGGGGTTCTGAAAAACTGTTTTTT
TRBV29-1,TRBJ2-7,.,TRBD1,CSVLRRDRGSYEQYF,TGCAGCGTCCTGCGCCGGGACAGGGGCTCCTACGAGCAGTACTTC
TRBV19,TRBJ1-5,.,.,CASRWGGGDQPQHF,TGTGCCAGTAGATGGGGAGGGGGGGATCAGCCCCAGCATTTT
TRBV28,TRBJ2-4,.,TRBD1,CASSLPLGVGQRDIQYF,TGTGCCAGCAGTTTACCCCTGGGGGTGGGACAGAGAGACATTCAGTACTTC
TRBV11-3,TRBJ1-1,few,.,CASSPSLGRAKAFF,TGTGCCAGCAGCCCCAGTCTGGGCCGTGCTAAAGCTTTCTTT
TRBV1,TRBJ2-1,few,.,CASSPQWASGSFYNEQFF,.
TRBV29-1,TRBJ1-2,.,.,CSVDRSTNYGYTF,TGCAGCGTCGACAGGAGTACTAACTATGGCTACACCTTC